The 27 T cell receptor beta chains below all came from one sample that was sequenced in a study of T cell responses to AZD1222 COVID-19 vaccine. TCRdb's table, derived via immunoSEQ multiplex PCR, lists solely in-frame clones and lacks some. The repertoire holds 100,000 to 150,000 clones, with about 91% as singletons. The source material was peripheral blood, sampled 28 days after the second AZD1222 dose. Source of these receptors: an adult who received the AZD1222 COVID-19 vaccine.

This clone was observed a single time. This rearrangement joins TRBV18 to TRBJ1-6, with unresolved D. Germline V gene data show CDR1 as KGHSH and CDR2 as LQKENI. The CDR3 loop spans 15 amino acids. Trimming pared 3 bases from V and 5 bases from J, leaving 11 bases between. CDR3 sequence: CASSPSGPNNSPLHF. CDR3 sequence (DNA): TGTGCCAGCTCACCCAGCGGACCGAATAATTCACCCCTCCACTTT.

This sequence joins TRBV5-4 and TRBJ2-5; D unclear. This CDR3 is built from 14 residues. V was clipped by 4 bases and J by 5 bases, with 15 bases between them. Per the germline V gene, CDR1 is SGHNT and CDR2 is YYREEE (reference sequence). CDR3 residues: CASSPPYSRETQYF. The DNA for the CDR3 is TGTGCCAGCAGCCCGCCATACAGTCGGGAGACCCAGTACTTC.

V usage is TRBV19 and J usage is TRBJ2-1, with TRBD2 matching 12 bases. The V segment lost 4 bases and the J segment 0 bases; nucleotides outside the gene matches: 7. CDR1 and CDR2 (germline): LNHDA, SQIVND (reference sequence). There are 18 residues in the CDR3. The CDR3 region is CASSTGLAGTSSYNEQFF. CDR3 nucleotide sequence: TGTGCCAGTAGTACCGGACTAGCGGGGACCAGCTCCTACAATGAGCAGTTCTTC.

The chain links TRBV4-2 to TRBJ2-7; TRBD2 agrees at 10 bases. From germline, CDR1 is LGHNA and CDR2 YNFKEQ. V gave up 3 bases and J gave up 1 base; unmatched junction bases: 3. This CDR3 has 15 amino acids. For the CDR3, the DNA is TGTGCCAGCAGCCAGACTAGCGGGTCTTCCTACGAGCAGTACTTC. This gives the protein CASSQTSGSSYEQYF.

This chain uses TRBV27 with TRBJ1-6; D remains unclear. Germline V gene data show CDR1 as MNHEY and CDR2 as SMNVEV (reference sequence). CDR3 length: 15 residues. V shed 3 bases and J shed 0 bases, with 6 bases lying between them. The CDR3, as DNA: TGTGCCAGCAGTTTGACCCCCTCCTATAATTCACCCCTCCACTTT. Translation: CASSLTPSYNSPLHF.

The J gene is TRBJ1-4, the V gene TRBV3-1 (or the pseudogene TRBV3-2), with 7 nucleotides matching TRBD1. The CDR3 has 15 amino acids. Germline V CDR1 and CDR2: LGHDT, YNNKEL (reference sequence). With 1 base clipped from V and 8 bases from J, the junction kept 7 bases outside the gene matches. The CDR3 reads CASSQAWQGGEKLFF. Here the CDR3 DNA reads TGTGCCAGCAGCCAAGCTTGGCAGGGGGGAGAAAAACTGTTTTTT.

This chain connects TRBV2 to TRBJ1-1; D is perhaps TRBD1 (5 bases). CDR1 is SNHLY and CDR2 is FYNNEI in the germline V gene. This CDR3 is 14 amino acids long. V was trimmed by 4 bases and J by 5 bases, leaving 14 bases between them. The CDR3 region is CASSVQGGVTEAFF. CDR3 DNA: TGTGCCAGCAGTGTCCAGGGTGGGGTAACTGAAGCTTTCTTT.

This chain connects TRBV28 to TRBJ1-2; D is uncertain. The germline CDR1 and CDR2 sequences are MDHEN and SYDVKM. The CDR3 spans 13 residues. V lost 6 bases to trimming and J lost 4 bases, with 12 bases between them. CDR3 amino acids: CASRTHRPYGYTF. CDR3 nucleotide sequence: TGTGCCAGCAGGACACACCGGCCCTATGGCTACACCTTC.

The rearrangement joins TRBV5-1 to TRBJ1-4; possible D gene TRBD1, 6 bases. This CDR3 comprises 17 residues. In germline, CDR1 is SGHRS, CDR2 YFSETQ. Trimming stripped 4 bases from V and 0 bases from J, with 16 bases between. In DNA form, the CDR3 reads TGCGCCAGCAGCCCCGAACCCGGGGGGCCAACTAATGAAAAACTGTTTTTT. This codes for CASSPEPGGPTNEKLFF.

The V gene is TRBV18, the J gene TRBJ2-3, with a tentative D call TRBD2 (5 bases). V was shortened by 8 bases and J by 0 bases, with 15 bases between the two germline ends. This CDR3 comprises 15 residues. Germline assignment: CDR1 KGHSH and CDR2 LQKENI. CDR3 sequence: CASTSIGISTDTQYF. The CDR3 bases are TGTGCCAGCACGAGTATCGGGATTAGCACAGATACGCAGTATTTT.

The CDR3 spells CASSKAGESSYEQYF. As DNA, the CDR3 is TGTGCCAGCAGCAAAGCGGGGGAGAGCTCCTACGAGCAGTACTTC. The V and J genes are TRBV13 and TRBJ2-7, with TRBD2 matching over 8 bases. Trimming cost V 5 bases and J 0 bases; bases outside gene matches: 6. The CDR3 length is 15 residues. CDR1 is PRHDT, CDR2 FYEKMQ, per germline (reference sequence). Complete variable domain (other parts from reference TRBV13 and TRBJ2-7): AAGVIQSPRHLIKEKRETATLKCYPIPRHDTVYWYQQGPGQDPQFLISFYEKMQSDKGSIPDRFSAQQFSDYHSELNMSSLELGDSALYFCASSKAGESSYEQYFGPGTRLTVT.

The CDR3 reads CASSPISSSRVAYNEQFF. The CDR3 DNA reads as TGTGCCAGCAGCCCCATCTCGTCCTCTCGAGTGGCCTACAATGAGCAGTTCTTC. The chain is built from TRBV9 and TRBJ2-1; D unresolved. Germline V gives CDR1 SGDLS, CDR2 YYNGEE. Trimming left V 4 bases short and J 2 bases short, with 22 bases between. There are 18 residues in the CDR3.

The chain has TRBV6-4 and TRBJ1-2; D gene unclear. The CDR3 has 11 residues. The V gene lost 4 bases and the J gene lost 4 bases, with 4 bases spanning the gap. The germline gives CDR1 MRHNA, CDR2 SNTAGT. Written as DNA, the CDR3 is TGTGCCAGCAGTGGGCCCTATGGCTACACCTTC. Translation: CASSGPYGYTF.

This clone has a single count. The V gene is TRBV5-1, the J gene TRBJ1-1; no reliable D call. The V gene's germline CDR1 is SGHRS and CDR2 YFSETQ. This CDR3 has 13 residues. The V gene lost 3 bases and the J gene lost 1 base, with 7 bases spanning the gap. CDR3 in amino acids: CASSSPGNTEAFF. As DNA, the CDR3 is TGCGCCAGCAGCTCCCCCGGGAACACTGAAGCTTTCTTT.

The chain uses TRBV19 and TRBJ1-4; D is uncertain. In germline, CDR1 is LNHDA, CDR2 SQIVND (reference sequence). The V end lost 6 bases, the J end lost 8 bases, and 10 bases lay between the germline ends. CDR3 length equals 12 residues. The CDR3 nucleotides are TGTGCCAGTAGCCCCCAAGGAGAAAAACTGTTTTTT. It yields the protein CASSPQGEKLFF. The whole variable domain, remainder taken from reference TRBV19 and TRBJ1-4, is DGGITQSPKYLFRKEGQNVTLSCEQNLNHDAMYWYRQDPGQGLRLIYYSQIVNDFQKGDIAEGYSVSREKKESFPLTVTSAQKNPTAFYLCASSPQGEKLFFGSGTQLSVL.

The CDR3 spells CASSGVGEQFF. CDR3 coding DNA: TGTGCCAGCAGTGGGGTAGGAGAGCAGTTCTTC. The chain has TRBV2 and TRBJ2-1, with D unresolved. Per germline, CDR1 SNHLY and CDR2 FYNNEI. This CDR3 comprises 11 residues. V lost 4 bases to trimming and J lost 10 bases, with 8 bases between them.

The chain employs TRBV5-6 and TRBJ2-5; 10 nucleotides match TRBD1. The CDR3 is 15 residues long. The J segment lost 5 bases and the V segment lost 3 bases, leaving 7 bases of the junction unmatched. Per germline, CDR1 SGHDT and CDR2 YYEEEE. The CDR3 sequence is CASSSGQGIGETQYF. The CDR3 DNA follows: TGTGCCAGCAGCTCGGGACAGGGGATTGGCGAGACCCAGTACTTC. The whole variable domain, remainder taken from reference TRBV5-6 and TRBJ2-5, is DAGVTQSPTHLIKTRGQQVTLRCSPKSGHDTVSWYQQALGQGPQFIFQYYEEEERQRGNFPDRFSGHQFPNYSSELNVNALLLGDSALYLCASSSGQGIGETQYFGPGTRLLVL.

The chain employs TRBV9 and TRBJ2-7; 11 bases line up with TRBD1. CDR1 is SGDLS, CDR2 YYNGEE, per germline. The V and J ends lost 4 bases and 4 bases, in that order; junction bases with no gene match: 10. CDR3 length: 16 amino acids. CDR3 loop: CASSPAGQGAWYEQYF. Written as DNA, the CDR3 is TGTGCCAGCAGCCCCGCTGGACAGGGGGCTTGGTACGAGCAGTACTTC.

The CDR3, as DNA: TGTGCCAGCAGCTTAATGCCAGCGGGAGCGACAGATGAGCAGTTCTTC. Residues: CASSLMPAGATDEQFF. This chain uses TRBV7-3 with TRBJ2-1, with TRBD2 matching 8 bases. V shed 1 base, J shed 8 bases, and the junction held 10 bases outside the gene matches. CDR1 SGHTA and CDR2 FQGTGA come from the germline V gene. The CDR3 runs to 16 residues.

To note about this clone: The same CDR3 also results from other DNA sequences found in this sample. This chain joins TRBV6-6 and TRBJ2-7, with D tentatively TRBD2 (6 bases). Trimming took off 5 bases at V and 2 bases at J, with 7 bases between the two ends. The CDR3 loop spans 12 amino acids. Germline loops: CDR1 MNHNY, CDR2 SVGAGI (reference sequence). CDR3 loop: CASSGTAYEQYF. In nucleotides, the CDR3 is TGTGCCAGCAGTGGGACTGCCTACGAGCAGTACTTC.

The V gene is TRBV19, the J gene TRBJ1-5; D is unresolved. V lost 4 bases to trimming and J lost 7 bases, with 8 bases between them. The CDR3 length is 12 residues. Germline V gene data show CDR1 as LNHDA and CDR2 as SQIVND (reference sequence). The CDR3 reads CASSTNTQPQHF. The CDR3 nucleotides read TGTGCCAGTAGTACCAATACCCAGCCCCAGCATTTT.

The chain is built from TRBV11-1 and TRBJ2-5; TRBD1 agrees at 7 bases. In germline, CDR1 is SGHAT, CDR2 FQDESV (reference sequence). The J segment lost 2 bases and the V segment lost 2 bases, leaving 2 bases of the junction unmatched. The CDR3 has 14 residues. The CDR3 nucleotides are TGTGCCAGCAGCTTATCGGGACAGCAAGAGACCCAGTACTTC. This encodes CASSLSGQQETQYF.

The CDR3 region is CASSQAGTGSYGYTF. The CDR3 DNA reads TGCGCCAGCAGCCAAGCTGGGACAGGCTCCTATGGCTACACCTTC. V and J are TRBV4-1 and TRBJ1-2; 8 nucleotides line up with TRBD1. There are 15 residues in the CDR3. J lost 4 bases, V lost 1 base, and 5 bases had no gene match. CDR1 is MGHRA, CDR2 YSYEKL, per germline.

The V and J genes are TRBV2 and TRBJ1-1, with 7 bases identical to TRBD1. Germline trimming cut 5 bases from V and 4 bases from J; bases unmatched to any gene: 7. The V gene's germline CDR1 is SNHLY and CDR2 FYNNEI. The CDR3 sequence is 14 residues long. In DNA, the CDR3 is TGTGCCAGCAGTACGCGACAGGGAGGCACTGAAGCTTTCTTT. Translation: CASSTRQGGTEAFF.

This clone was seen a few times. In DNA, the CDR3 is TGTGCCAGCAGCTTAGCGGGAGGCACTGAAGCTTTCTTT. Translated: CASSLAGGTEAFF. This rearrangement joins TRBV11-3 to TRBJ1-1; D is uncertain. The CDR3 spans 13 residues. The germline CDR1 and CDR2 sequences are SGHNT and YENEEA. Trimming took off 1 base at V and 4 bases at J, with 7 bases between the two ends.

This rearrangement joins TRBV24-1 to TRBJ2-1, with unresolved D. From germline, CDR1 is KGHDR and CDR2 SFDVKD. V dropped 3 bases and J dropped 0 bases, with 5 bases sitting between them. This CDR3 spans 14 amino acids. This CDR3 is CATSDLYSYNEQFF. The CDR3 coding sequence is TGTGCCACCAGTGATCTATACTCCTACAATGAGCAGTTCTTC.

This sequence joins TRBV7-6 and TRBJ1-3; D is unresolved. The germline V gene encodes CDR1 SGHVS and CDR2 FNYEAQ. The CDR3 extends over 17 amino acids. V gave up 0 bases and J gave up 4 bases, with 16 bases separating them. For the CDR3, the DNA is TGTGCCAGCAGCTTAGCCTATGACACGATCATCGGAAACACCATATATTTT. Protein sequence: CASSLAYDTIIGNTIYF.